A selection of T cell receptor beta chains follows, all from one sample in a study of cytomegalovirus exposure and HLA in healthy donors. Clones were read by immunoSEQ multiplex PCR, and TCRdb kept only the in-frame ones, dropping some. The data show about 110,000 clones, about 87% seen once. Material for sequencing was PBMCs. The source is a woman aged 18-29 years in good health and CMV-seropositive. The CDR3 runs from the conserved cysteine through the conserved F or W. The D gene is left open where the match is weak. Not all rows give a size; the values are once, few, many and, for expanded clones, a class.

J gene: TRBJ1-4; D gene: -; V gene: TRBV25-1; clone size: once; CDR3 DNA: TGTGCCAGCAAGCGAGGGTTGGGGGAAAAACTGTTTTTT; CDR3 protein: CASKRGLGEKLFF
J gene: TRBJ1-4; D gene: -; V gene: TRBV6-6; clone size: -; CDR3 DNA: TGTGCCAGCAGCCTCGGGGCGCGGGGCAATGAAAAACTGTTTTTT; CDR3 protein: CASSLGARGNEKLFF
J gene: TRBJ2-3; D gene: TRBD2; V gene: TRBV6-1; clone size: -; CDR3 DNA: TGTGCCAGCATTGTACTAGCGCCGAGCACAGATACGCAGTATTTT; CDR3 protein: CASIVLAPSTDTQYF
J gene: TRBJ1-6; D gene: TRBD1; V gene: TRBV19; clone size: -; CDR3 DNA: TGTGCCAGTAGTGTGACAGGGCACGATTCACCCCTCCACTTT; CDR3 protein: CASSVTGHDSPLHF
J gene: TRBJ1-1; D gene: TRBD1; V gene: TRBV2; clone size: -; CDR3 DNA: TGTGCCAGCTTGGTTGACGAGGGGGCGATGAACACTGAAGCTTTCTTT; CDR3 protein: CASLVDEGAMNTEAFF
J gene: TRBJ2-2; D gene: TRBD1; V gene: TRBV15; clone size: -; CDR3 DNA: TGTGCCACCAGCGGGACAGGGCGTAGCGGGGAGCTGTTTTTT; CDR3 protein: CATSGTGRSGELFF
J gene: TRBJ1-1; D gene: -; V gene: TRBV4-1; clone size: -; CDR3 DNA: TGCGCCAGCAGCTCCCAACCGGCAGCGACGAACACTGAAGCTTTCTTT; CDR3 protein: CASSSQPAATNTEAFF
J gene: TRBJ2-3; D gene: TRBD2; V gene: TRBV10-2; clone size: -; CDR3 DNA: TGCGCCAGCAGTTCCAGGGTAGCGGGGGGGCTGGGAGATACGCAGTATTTT; CDR3 protein: CASSSRVAGGLGDTQYF
J gene: TRBJ2-2; D gene: TRBD1; V gene: TRBV9; clone size: -; CDR3 DNA: TGTGCCAGCAGCCCAAGCGGACAGGGGGTCGGCGGGGAGCTGTTTTTT; CDR3 protein: CASSPSGQGVGGELFF
J gene: TRBJ1-5; D gene: -; V gene: TRBV6-1; clone size: -; CDR3 DNA: TGTGCCAGCAATTTATTACAGGGTCACAATCAGCCCCAGCATTTT; CDR3 protein: CASNLLQGHNQPQHF
J gene: TRBJ2-2; D gene: TRBD2; V gene: TRBV4-3; clone size: -; CDR3 DNA: TGCGCCAGCAGCCAAGATCTCGGGGGGGGATTGTGGGAGCTGTTTTTT; CDR3 protein: CASSQDLGGGLWELFF
J gene: TRBJ2-6; D gene: TRBD2; V gene: TRBV19; clone size: -; CDR3 DNA: TGTGCCAGTGGCCTAGCGGGGGGCGGGGCCAACGTCCTGACTTTC; CDR3 protein: CASGLAGGGANVLTF
J gene: TRBJ2-3; D gene: -; V gene: TRBV4-3; clone size: -; CDR3 DNA: TGCGCCAGCAGCCAAGAGACACTAGCTTCCACAGATACGCAGTATTTT; CDR3 protein: CASSQETLASTDTQYF
J gene: TRBJ1-4; D gene: TRBD1; V gene: TRBV6-6; clone size: -; CDR3 DNA: TGTGCCAGCAGTGGGACAGGGGTTCATGAAAAACTGTTTTTT; CDR3 protein: CASSGTGVHEKLFF
J gene: TRBJ1-2; D gene: -; V gene: TRBV5-1; clone size: -; CDR3 DNA: TGCGCCAGCAGCTTCGTGGGGGAGGGCTATGGCTACACCTTC; CDR3 protein: CASSFVGEGYGYTF